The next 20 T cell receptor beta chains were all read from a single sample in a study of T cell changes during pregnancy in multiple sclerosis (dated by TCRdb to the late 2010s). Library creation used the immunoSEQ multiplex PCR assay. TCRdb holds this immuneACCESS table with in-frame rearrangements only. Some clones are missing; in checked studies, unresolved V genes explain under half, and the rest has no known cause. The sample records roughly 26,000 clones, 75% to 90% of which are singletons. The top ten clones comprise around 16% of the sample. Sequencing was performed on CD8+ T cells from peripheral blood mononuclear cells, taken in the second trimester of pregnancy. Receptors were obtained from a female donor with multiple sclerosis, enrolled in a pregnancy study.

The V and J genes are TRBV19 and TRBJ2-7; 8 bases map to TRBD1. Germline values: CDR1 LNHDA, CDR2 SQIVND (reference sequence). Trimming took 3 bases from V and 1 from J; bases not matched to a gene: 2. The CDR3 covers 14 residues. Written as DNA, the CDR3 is TGTGCCAGTAGTATGACAGGGGTGTCCTACGAGCAGTACTTC. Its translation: CASSMTGVSYEQYF.

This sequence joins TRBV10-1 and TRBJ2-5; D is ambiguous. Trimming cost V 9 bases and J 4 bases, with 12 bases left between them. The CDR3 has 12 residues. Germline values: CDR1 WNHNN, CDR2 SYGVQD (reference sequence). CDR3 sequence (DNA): TGCGCCAGGATAGAGTTGCGAGAGACCCAGTACTTC. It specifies CARIELRETQYF.

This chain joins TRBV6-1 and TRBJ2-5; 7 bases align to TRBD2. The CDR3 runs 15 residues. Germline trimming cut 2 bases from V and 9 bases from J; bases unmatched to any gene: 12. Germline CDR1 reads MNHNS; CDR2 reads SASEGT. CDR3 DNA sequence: TGTGCCAGCAGTGAATCGGCGGGAGCCCCTGGGGCCCAGTACTTC. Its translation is CASSESAGAPGAQYF.

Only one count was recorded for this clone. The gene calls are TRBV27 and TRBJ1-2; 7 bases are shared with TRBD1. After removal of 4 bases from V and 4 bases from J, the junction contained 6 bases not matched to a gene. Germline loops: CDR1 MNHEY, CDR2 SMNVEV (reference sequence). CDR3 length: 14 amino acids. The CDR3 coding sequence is TGTGCCAGCAGTTACCAGGGGGACCTCTATGGCTACACCTTC. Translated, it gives CASSYQGDLYGYTF.

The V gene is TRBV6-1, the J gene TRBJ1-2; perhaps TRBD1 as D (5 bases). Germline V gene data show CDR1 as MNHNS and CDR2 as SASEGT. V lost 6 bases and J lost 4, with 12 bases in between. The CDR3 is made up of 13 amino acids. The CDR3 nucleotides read TGTGCCAGCAGCTTCAGACAGACCTATGGCTACACCTTC. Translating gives CASSFRQTYGYTF.

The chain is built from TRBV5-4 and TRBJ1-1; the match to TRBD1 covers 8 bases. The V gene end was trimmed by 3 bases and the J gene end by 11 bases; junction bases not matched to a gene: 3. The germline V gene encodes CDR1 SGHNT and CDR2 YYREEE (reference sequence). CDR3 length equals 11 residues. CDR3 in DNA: TGTGCCAGCAGCTCAGACAGGGGTGCTTTCTTT. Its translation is CASSSDRGAFF.

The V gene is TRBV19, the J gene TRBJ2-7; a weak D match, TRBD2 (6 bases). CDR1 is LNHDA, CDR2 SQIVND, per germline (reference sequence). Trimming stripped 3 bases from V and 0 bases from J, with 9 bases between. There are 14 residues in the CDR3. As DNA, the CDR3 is TGTGCCAGTAGTATCATGGGGGGCTCCTACGAGCAGTACTTC. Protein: CASSIMGGSYEQYF.

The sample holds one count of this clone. The CDR3 coding sequence is TGTGCCAGCAGCCAAACAGGGTTGGCCGAGCAGTACTTC. It codes for CASSQTGLAEQYF. The rearrangement joins TRBV14 to TRBJ2-7; TRBD1 is a possible D gene (6 bases). V lost 2 bases and J lost 6, with 11 bases in between. CDR3 length: 13 amino acids. CDR1 SGHDN and CDR2 FVKESK come from the germline V gene.

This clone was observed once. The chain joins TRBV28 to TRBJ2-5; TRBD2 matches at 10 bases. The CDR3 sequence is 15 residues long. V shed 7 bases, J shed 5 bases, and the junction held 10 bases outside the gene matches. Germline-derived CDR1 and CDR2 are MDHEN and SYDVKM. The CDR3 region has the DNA TGTGCCAGCAATGCCGGGACTAGCGTCCAGGAGACCCAGTACTTC. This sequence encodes CASNAGTSVQETQYF.

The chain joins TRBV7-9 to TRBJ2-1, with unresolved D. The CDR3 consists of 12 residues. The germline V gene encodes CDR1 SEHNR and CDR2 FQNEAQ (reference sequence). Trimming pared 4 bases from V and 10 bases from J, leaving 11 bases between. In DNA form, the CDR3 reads TGTGCCAGCAGCTCTGGAGCTCGGGAGCAGTTCTTC. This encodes CASSSGAREQFF. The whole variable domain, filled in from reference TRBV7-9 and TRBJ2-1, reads DTGVSQNPRHKITKRGQNVTFRCDPISEHNRLYWYRQTLGQGPEFLTYFQNEAQLEKSRLLSDRFSAERPKGSFSTLEIQRTEQGDSAMYLCASSSGAREQFFGPGTRLTVL.

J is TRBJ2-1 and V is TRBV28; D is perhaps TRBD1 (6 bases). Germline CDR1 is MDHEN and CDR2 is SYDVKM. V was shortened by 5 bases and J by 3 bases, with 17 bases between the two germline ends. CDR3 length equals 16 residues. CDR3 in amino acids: CASSKPGQRLYNEQFF. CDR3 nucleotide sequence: TGTGCCAGCAGTAAACCCGGACAGAGACTCTACAATGAGCAGTTCTTC.

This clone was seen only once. In DNA form, the CDR3 reads TGTGCCAGCAGTCACCGGGAACCCTCGATATACGAGCAGTACTTC. Encoded protein: CASSHREPSIYEQYF. This chain joins TRBV6-6 and TRBJ2-7, with D perhaps TRBD2 (5 bases). Trimming took off 5 bases at V and 4 bases at J, with 18 bases between the two ends. CDR1 and CDR2 (germline): MNHNY, SVGAGI (reference sequence). The CDR3 is 15 residues long.

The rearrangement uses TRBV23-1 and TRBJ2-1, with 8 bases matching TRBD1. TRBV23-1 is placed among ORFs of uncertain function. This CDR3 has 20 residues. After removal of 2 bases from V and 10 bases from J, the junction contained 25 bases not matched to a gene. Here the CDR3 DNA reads TGCGCCAGCAGTCAACCAACAACCCCCGTGAGTCCCACGAACAGGGGGGAGCAGTTCTTC. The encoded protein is CASSQPTTPVSPTNRGEQFF.

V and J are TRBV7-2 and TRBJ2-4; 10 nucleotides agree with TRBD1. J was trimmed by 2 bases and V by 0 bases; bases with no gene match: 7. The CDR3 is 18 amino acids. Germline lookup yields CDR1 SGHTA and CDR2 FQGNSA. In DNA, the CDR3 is TGTGCCAGCAGCTTAGCTCTCCGGGACAGGGGTTCCAAAAACATTCAGTACTTC. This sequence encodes CASSLALRDRGSKNIQYF.

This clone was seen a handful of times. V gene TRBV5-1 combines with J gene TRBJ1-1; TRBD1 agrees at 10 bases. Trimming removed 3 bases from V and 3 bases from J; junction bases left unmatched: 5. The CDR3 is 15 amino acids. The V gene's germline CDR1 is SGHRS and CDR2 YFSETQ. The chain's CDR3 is CASSSTGTGDTEAFF. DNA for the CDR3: TGCGCCAGCAGCTCCACCGGGACAGGGGACACTGAAGCTTTCTTT.

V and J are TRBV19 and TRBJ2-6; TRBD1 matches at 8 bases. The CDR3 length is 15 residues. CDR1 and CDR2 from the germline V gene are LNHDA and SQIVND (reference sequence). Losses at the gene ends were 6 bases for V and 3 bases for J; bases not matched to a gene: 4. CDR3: CASRIGQGGANVLTF. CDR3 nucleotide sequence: TGTGCCAGTAGGATCGGACAGGGTGGGGCCAACGTCCTGACTTTC.

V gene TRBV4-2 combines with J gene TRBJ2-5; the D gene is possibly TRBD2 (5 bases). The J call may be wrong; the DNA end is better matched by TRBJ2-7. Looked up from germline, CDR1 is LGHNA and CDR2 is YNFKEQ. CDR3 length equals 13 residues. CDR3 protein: CASSEGSMNEQYF. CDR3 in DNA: TGTGCCAGCAGCGAAGGGAGCATGAACGAGCAGTACTTC.

CDR3 nucleotide sequence: TGCAGCGTTGAAGTTGGGGGACAGAGTCTTTATGGCTACACCTTC. The encoded protein is CSVEVGGQSLYGYTF. The V call is TRBV29-1, the J call TRBJ1-2; 7 bases are a match to TRBD1. Germline V gene data show CDR1 as SQVTM and CDR2 as ANQGSEA. J was trimmed by 5 bases and V by 1 base; bases with no gene match: 10. The CDR3 covers 15 residues.

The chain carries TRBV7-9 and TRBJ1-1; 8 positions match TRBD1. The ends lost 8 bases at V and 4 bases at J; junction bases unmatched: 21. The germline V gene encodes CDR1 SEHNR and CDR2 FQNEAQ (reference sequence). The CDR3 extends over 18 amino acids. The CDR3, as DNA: TGTGCCAGCCTTTCAGGACAGGGCTATTCGTATAAACGCACTGAAGCTTTCTTT. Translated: CASLSGQGYSYKRTEAFF.

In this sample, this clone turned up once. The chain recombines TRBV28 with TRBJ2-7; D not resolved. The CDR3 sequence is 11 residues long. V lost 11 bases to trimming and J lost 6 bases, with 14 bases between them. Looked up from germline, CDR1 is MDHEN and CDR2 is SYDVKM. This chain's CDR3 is CADDRGFEQYF. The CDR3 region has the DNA TGTGCCGATGATCGCGGTTTCGAGCAGTACTTC.